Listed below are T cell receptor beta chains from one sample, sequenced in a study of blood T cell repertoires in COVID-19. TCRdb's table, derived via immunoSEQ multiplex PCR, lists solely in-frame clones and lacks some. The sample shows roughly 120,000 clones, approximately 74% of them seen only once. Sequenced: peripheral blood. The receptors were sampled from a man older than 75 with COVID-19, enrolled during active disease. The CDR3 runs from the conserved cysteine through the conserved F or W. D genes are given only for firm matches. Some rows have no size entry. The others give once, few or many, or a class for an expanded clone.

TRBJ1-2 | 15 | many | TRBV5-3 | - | TGTGCCAGAAGCTTGGGGCAGGGCCCTAACTATGGCTACACCTTC | CARSLGQGPNYGYTF
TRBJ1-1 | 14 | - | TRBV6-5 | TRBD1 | TGTGCCAGCAGCATCGCTAGGGGGCTTACTGAAGCTTTCTTT | CASSIARGLTEAFF
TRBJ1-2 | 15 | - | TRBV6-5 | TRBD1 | TGTGCCAGCAGTTACGACGGACAGGGCTCTTATGGCTACACCTTC | CASSYDGQGSYGYTF
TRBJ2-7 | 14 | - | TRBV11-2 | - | TGTGCCAGCAGCTTGAGGACAGCCTCCTACGAGCAGTACTTC | CASSLRTASYEQYF
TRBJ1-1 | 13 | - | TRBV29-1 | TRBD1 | TGCAGCGTTGGGGAACGACAGGGCGGTGAAGCTTTCTTT | CSVGERQGGEAFF
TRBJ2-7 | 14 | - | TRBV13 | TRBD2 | TGTGCCAGCAGCCTAAGTAGCGGGGTCTACGAGCAGTACTTC | CASSLSSGVYEQYF
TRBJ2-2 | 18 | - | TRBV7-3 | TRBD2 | TGTGCCAGCAGCTTAAATAACCTAGCGGGAGTGGGTACCGGGGAGCTGTTTTTT | CASSLNNLAGVGTGELFF
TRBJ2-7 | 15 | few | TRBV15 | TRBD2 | TGTGCCACCAGCGGCGTTGAGCGGGAGTCCTACGAGCAGTACTTC | CATSGVERESYEQYF
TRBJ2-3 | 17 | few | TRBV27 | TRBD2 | TGTGCCAGCAGACCCAGGGAGCGGCGGGGGACCACAGATACGCAGTATTTT | CASRPRERRGTTDTQYF
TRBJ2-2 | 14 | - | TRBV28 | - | TGTGCCAGCAGGGACCAGGGCCACACCGGGGAGCTGTTTTTT | CASRDQGHTGELFF
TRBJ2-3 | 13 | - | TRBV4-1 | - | TGCGCCAGCAGCTCCACTAGCACAGATACGCAGTATTTT | CASSSTSTDTQYF
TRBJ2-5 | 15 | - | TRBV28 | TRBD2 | TGTGCCAGCTCCTCTCCGGGACTAGAGGGAGAGACCCAGTACTTC | CASSSPGLEGETQYF
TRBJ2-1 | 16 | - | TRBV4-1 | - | TGCGCCAGCAGCCAAGGGGAGACGGCAGCCTACAATGAGCAGTTCTTC | CASSQGETAAYNEQFF
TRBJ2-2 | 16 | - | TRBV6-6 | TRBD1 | TGTGCCAGCAGAACTCCCCAGGGGGCAAACACCGGGGAGCTGTTTTTT | CASRTPQGANTGELFF
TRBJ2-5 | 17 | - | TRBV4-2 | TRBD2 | TGTGCCAGCAGCCCGGGGACTAGCGGAAATATCCAAGAGACCCAGTACTTC | CASSPGTSGNIQETQYF
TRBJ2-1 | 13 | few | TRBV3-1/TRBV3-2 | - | TGTGCCAGCAGCCTCCCCCGTGTCAATGAGCAGTTCTTC | CASSLPRVNEQFF
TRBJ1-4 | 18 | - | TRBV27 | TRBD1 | TGTGCCAGCAGCTCCAAGGGTGTGGCAGGGGGGACTAATGAAAAACTGTTTTTT | CASSSKGVAGGTNEKLFF
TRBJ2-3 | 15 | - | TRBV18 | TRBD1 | TGTGCCAGCTCACTCACCGAGGGACAGGGGGATACGCAGTATTTT | CASSLTEGQGDTQYF
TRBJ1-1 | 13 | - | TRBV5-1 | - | TGCGCCAGCAAGCTGGAGCCGAACACTGAAGCTTTCTTT | CASKLEPNTEAFF
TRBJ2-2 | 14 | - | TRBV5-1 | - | TGCGCCAGCAGCTTAGTCTCACTAAGCGGGGAGCTGTTTTTT | CASSLVSLSGELFF
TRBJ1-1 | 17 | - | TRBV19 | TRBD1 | TGTGCCAGTAGTATGATACCGGGACAGGGGATGAACACTGAAGCTTTCTTT | CASSMIPGQGMNTEAFF
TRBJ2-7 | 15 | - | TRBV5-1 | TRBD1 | TGCGCCAGCAGCATCGACGGGACAGGGTCTAACGAGCAGTACTTC | CASSIDGTGSNEQYF